The 25 T cell receptor beta chains given below trace back to one sample, sequenced in a study of T cell responses to AZD1222 COVID-19 vaccine. Method: immunoSEQ multiplex PCR; TCRdb's copy keeps in-frame clones and lacks some. The sample includes about 86,000 clones, approximately 89% seen only once; the top ten take over 2%. The sample consisted of peripheral blood, taken on day 0 of AZD1222 vaccination. These receptors originate from an adult in good health.

The rearrangement joins TRBV5-4 to TRBJ2-5; D uncertain. Germline CDR1 reads SGHNT; CDR2 reads YYREEE (reference sequence). This CDR3 region has 12 residues. V was cut by 4 bases and J by 5 bases, with 9 bases left in between. The CDR3 sequence is CASSPSGETQYF. DNA of the CDR3: TGTGCCAGCAGCCCCTCCGGGGAGACCCAGTACTTC.

The rearrangement uses TRBV5-4 and TRBJ1-6; 8 bases align to TRBD1. There are 15 residues in the CDR3. After removal of 4 bases from V and 8 bases from J, the junction contained 8 bases not matched to a gene. Germline V CDR1 and CDR2: SGHNT, YYREEE (reference sequence). CDR3: CASSPPGQADSPLHF. The CDR3 DNA follows: TGTGCCAGCAGCCCACCGGGACAGGCCGATTCACCCCTCCACTTT.

The chain carries TRBV18 and TRBJ2-2, with D unresolved. Germline V gene sequence: CDR1 KGHSH, CDR2 LQKENI. This CDR3 region has 14 residues. Trimming removed 1 base from V and 2 bases from J, with 5 bases in between. Here the CDR3 DNA reads TGTGCCAGCTCACCACAGCAAAACACCGGGGAGCTGTTTTTT. It yields the protein CASSPQQNTGELFF.

This clone was found once. This chain uses TRBV2 with TRBJ2-7; 12 positions agree with TRBD2. The CDR3 extends over 14 amino acids. The germline gives CDR1 SNHLY, CDR2 FYNNEI. Unmatched junction bases numbered 7, after V lost 7 bases and J lost 6 bases. CDR3 nucleotides: TGTGCCAGCAAGCAACTAGCGGGAGGACTCGAGCAGTACTTC. Translating it yields CASKQLAGGLEQYF.

This clone was seen a single time. This sequence joins TRBV3-1 (or the pseudogene TRBV3-2) and TRBJ1-5, with 8 bases fitting TRBD1. Germline CDR1 is LGHDT and CDR2 is YNNKEL (reference sequence). J lost 4 bases, V lost 1 base, and 6 bases had no gene match. CDR3 length: 16 amino acids. DNA for the CDR3: TGTGCCAGCAGCCAAGGTAATAACAGGGGGAATCAGCCCCAGCATTTT. Protein: CASSQGNNRGNQPQHF.

This chain connects TRBV28 to TRBJ2-7; perhaps TRBD1 as D (6 bases). Trimming stripped 6 bases from V and 0 bases from J, with 15 bases between. The CDR3 has 15 residues. Looked up from germline, CDR1 is MDHEN and CDR2 is SYDVKM. The CDR3 DNA reads as TGTGCCAGCAGCTTAACAGGGTTGGGCTCCTACGAGCAGTACTTC. Translation gives CASSLTGLGSYEQYF.

This clone turned up a few times. The chain links TRBV5-4 to TRBJ1-3, with D hard to call. CDR1 is SGHNT, CDR2 YYREEE, per germline (reference sequence). Trimming removed 2 bases at V and 9 bases at J, with 9 bases between. The CDR3 runs to 12 residues. CDR3 in amino acids: CASSFGLGTIYF. The CDR3 nucleotides read TGTGCCAGCAGCTTTGGACTCGGCACCATATATTTT.

V and J are TRBV3-1 (or the pseudogene TRBV3-2) and TRBJ1-4; 10 positions agree with TRBD1. The CDR3 totals 17 residues. V shed 5 bases, J shed 5 bases, and the junction held 11 bases outside the gene matches. Germline V gene sequence: CDR1 LGHDT, CDR2 YNNKEL (reference sequence). The CDR3 DNA sequence: TGTGCCAGCAGCTTGCGGACAGGGGGGGGAATAAATGAAAAACTGTTTTTT. This gives the protein CASSLRTGGGINEKLFF.

The chain recombines TRBV30 with TRBJ1-2; D perhaps matches TRBD1 (5 bases). Germline CDR1 and CDR2: GTSNPN and SVGIG (reference sequence). This CDR3 comprises 12 residues. Trimming shortened V by 7 bases and J by 8 bases, and 17 bases separated the two germline ends. CDR3 nucleotide sequence: TGTGCCTTCAAGGGCAGGGTAGAAGGCTACACCTTC. It codes for CAFKGRVEGYTF.

The rearrangement links TRBV6-5 to TRBJ2-7; D is unresolved. Trimming left V 6 bases short and J 5 bases short, with 8 bases between. The CDR3 has 11 amino acids. Germline V gene sequence: CDR1 MNHEY, CDR2 SVGAGI. The CDR3 spells CASRSSHEQYF. The CDR3 bases are TGTGCCAGCAGGAGCAGCCACGAGCAGTACTTC.

CDR3 DNA: TGTGCCAGCAGCTCCCACGGGACAATGAACACTGAAGCTTTCTTT. As protein: CASSSHGTMNTEAFF. V and J are TRBV7-2 and TRBJ1-1; tentative D call: TRBD1 (6 bases). This CDR3 spans 15 amino acids. The V and J ends lost 4 bases and 0 bases respectively, with 12 bases between them. Germline CDR1 reads SGHTA; CDR2 reads FQGNSA.

CDR3 residues: CASSPRGRGTDTQYF. In DNA form, the CDR3 reads TGTGCCAGCAGCCCCCGGGGGCGGGGGACAGATACGCAGTATTTT. V and J are TRBV3-1 (or the pseudogene TRBV3-2) and TRBJ2-3, with D perhaps matching TRBD2 (7 bases). Trimming took 4 bases from V and 3 from J, leaving 14 bases between them. The CDR3 sequence is 15 residues long. In germline, CDR1 is LGHDT, CDR2 YNNKEL (reference sequence).

This clone has just a few counts. V is TRBV19 and J is TRBJ1-3; D is undetermined. The CDR3 length is 15 residues. Germline V CDR1 and CDR2: LNHDA, SQIVND (reference sequence). V was trimmed by 6 bases and J by 0 bases, leaving 12 bases between them. The CDR3 sequence is CASRDAPLSGNTIYF. DNA for the CDR3: TGTGCCAGTAGGGATGCACCGCTCTCTGGAAACACCATATATTTT.

This chain uses TRBV11-2 with TRBJ2-3; TRBD2 matches 7 bases. Germline V gives CDR1 SGHAT, CDR2 FQNNGV. The CDR3 contains 15 residues. The trim removed 1 base at V and 4 bases at J, leaving 5 bases unmatched. DNA of the CDR3: TGTGCCAGCAGCTTAGTAGCTAGCGGCTCAGATACGCAGTATTTT. This codes for CASSLVASGSDTQYF.

This clone was recorded once. The chain recombines TRBV5-1 with TRBJ2-1; 12 bases agree with TRBD2. V shed 1 base and J 7 bases; nucleotides not matched to a gene: 3. This CDR3 is 15 amino acids long. The germline V gene encodes CDR1 SGHRS and CDR2 YFSETQ. Here the CDR3 reads CASSLTSGRMNEQFF. The CDR3 region has the DNA TGCGCCAGCAGCTTGACTAGCGGGAGGATGAATGAGCAGTTCTTC.

Here the CDR3 reads CASSGRLAGSTDTQYF. The CDR3 DNA reads as TGTGCCAGCAGCGGCAGGCTAGCGGGGTCCACAGATACGCAGTATTTT. This chain joins TRBV7-6 and TRBJ2-3, with 9 bases matching TRBD2. Trimming removed 5 bases from V and 2 bases from J; junction bases left unmatched: 8. Germline CDR1 reads SGHVS; CDR2 reads FNYEAQ. This CDR3 region has 16 residues.

This chain links TRBV28 with TRBJ2-7, with 7 bases matching TRBD2. Looked up from germline, CDR1 is MDHEN and CDR2 is SYDVKM. J was trimmed by 3 bases and V by 6 bases; bases with no gene match: 35. The CDR3 length is 23 residues. The CDR3 loop reads CASRPLTTGGRGSTATFNYEQYF. As DNA, the CDR3 is TGTGCCAGCAGACCCTTAACAACAGGCGGGCGGGGGAGTACTGCGACCTTCAACTACGAGCAGTACTTC.

The CDR3, as DNA: TGCGCCAGCAGTGGTCAGCGGGAGGGCTGGGGGAACATTCAGTACTTC. Its translation is CASSGQREGWGNIQYF. This chain connects TRBV10-1 to TRBJ2-4; 10 bases are shared with TRBD2. The CDR3 consists of 16 residues. Losses at the gene ends were 4 bases for V and 7 bases for J; bases not matched to a gene: 10. CDR1 is WNHNN and CDR2 is SYGVQD in the germline V gene (reference sequence).

This chain uses TRBV3-1 (or the pseudogene TRBV3-2) with TRBJ1-3; 7 bases are shared with TRBD1. Losses at the gene ends were 4 bases for V and 2 bases for J; bases not matched to a gene: 2. There are 14 residues in the CDR3. Germline V gives CDR1 LGHDT, CDR2 YNNKEL (reference sequence). For the CDR3, the DNA is TGTGCCAGCAGCCGGGACAGCCCTGGAAACACCATATATTTT. Its translation is CASSRDSPGNTIYF.

The gene calls are TRBV7-2 and TRBJ2-1; maybe TRBD1 (6 bases). The CDR3 is made up of 13 amino acids. Germline CDR1 SGHTA, CDR2 FQGNSA. The ends were cut back, 7 bases at V and 10 bases at J, with 17 bases in the middle. CDR3 in amino acids: CASTLLQGREQFF. The CDR3 DNA sequence: TGTGCCAGCACCCTCCTTCAGGGGCGCGAGCAGTTCTTC.

V usage is TRBV19 and J usage is TRBJ2-2; possibly TRBD2 for D (5 bases). Per the germline V gene, CDR1 is LNHDA and CDR2 is SQIVND (reference sequence). The CDR3 has 16 residues. The ends were cut back, 3 bases at V and 5 bases at J, with 16 bases in the middle. CDR3 in amino acids: CASSMSQRKRTGELFF. The CDR3 region has the DNA TGTGCCAGTAGTATGAGTCAGCGGAAGAGAACCGGGGAGCTGTTTTTT.

V is TRBV27 and J is TRBJ1-1; TRBD1 matches 8 bases. Germline CDR1 and CDR2: MNHEY and SMNVEV (reference sequence). The ends lost 5 bases at V and 3 bases at J; junction bases unmatched: 8. This CDR3 region has 15 residues. As DNA, the CDR3 is TGTGCCAGCAGTCCCGACAGGGGCTTGTACACTGAAGCTTTCTTT. It translates to CASSPDRGLYTEAFF.

This clone was detected once. The V call is TRBV18, the J call TRBJ2-3; D is unclear. This CDR3 has 15 residues. The V end lost 2 bases, the J end lost 1 base, and 10 bases lay between the germline ends. From germline, CDR1 is KGHSH and CDR2 LQKENI. The CDR3 loop reads CASSPSTGGTDTQYF. The CDR3, as DNA: TGTGCCAGCTCACCATCGACTGGGGGCACAGATACGCAGTATTTT.

The V and J genes are TRBV20-1 and TRBJ1-2; no firm D call. Germline loops: CDR1 DFQATT, CDR2 SNEGSKA (reference sequence). The V end lost 6 bases, the J end lost 0 bases, and 5 bases lay between the germline ends. CDR3 size: 11 residues. CDR3 sequence: CSAVANYGYTF. CDR3 in DNA: TGCAGTGCCGTAGCTAACTATGGCTACACCTTC.

This chain links TRBV18 with TRBJ2-7; 8 bases map to TRBD2. Per the germline V gene, CDR1 is KGHSH and CDR2 is LQKENI. This CDR3 spans 13 amino acids. Unmatched junction bases numbered 3, after V lost 8 bases and J lost 0 bases. Here the CDR3 DNA reads TGTGCCAGCCGGGAGGGGAGCTCCTACGAGCAGTACTTC. Protein product: CASREGSSYEQYF. The full variable domain, in which reference TRBV18 and TRBJ2-7 provide the parts outside the CDR3, is NAGVMQNPRHLVRRRGQEARLRCSPMKGHSHVYWYRQLPEEGLKFMVYLQKENIIDESGMPKERFSAEFPKEGPSILRIQQVVRGDSAAYFCASREGSSYEQYFGPGTRLTVT.